Following are 3 T cell receptor beta chains from one sample sequenced in a study of OX40 agonist ivuxolimab in advanced cancers. Only in-frame clones appear in the TCRdb table, and some are missing; sequencing was by immunoSEQ multiplex PCR. Seen here are 82,000 or so clones, just under 95% observed once, and the top ten hold roughly 0.65%. The input for sequencing was CD4+ or CD8+ T cells sorted from blood, taken in a trial of the OX40 agonist ivuxolimab. The receptors shown here come from an adult with an advanced solid tumor such as melanoma, head and neck, liver or kidney cancer.

The chain links TRBV19 to TRBJ1-1; D possibly corresponds to TRBD1 (5 bases). This CDR3 has 13 amino acids. Germline assignment: CDR1 LNHDA and CDR2 SQIVND (reference sequence). The ends were cut back, 3 bases at V and 5 bases at J, with 10 bases in the middle. The CDR3 DNA follows: TGTGCCAGTAGTATTCAGGAGGGGACTGAAGCTTTCTTT. It codes for CASSIQEGTEAFF.

This chain connects TRBV19 to TRBJ1-5, with a tentative D call TRBD1 (5 bases). CDR1 LNHDA and CDR2 SQIVND come from the germline V gene (reference sequence). V gave up 5 bases and J gave up 6 bases, with 11 bases separating them. This CDR3 has 13 amino acids. Written as DNA, the CDR3 is TGTGCCAGTAGTTCCCAGGGCGGTCAGCCCCAGCATTTT. It specifies CASSSQGGQPQHF. The whole variable domain, filled in from reference TRBV19 and TRBJ1-5, reads DGGITQSPKYLFRKEGQNVTLSCEQNLNHDAMYWYRQDPGQGLRLIYYSQIVNDFQKGDIAEGYSVSREKKESFPLTVTSAQKNPTAFYLCASSSQGGQPQHFGDGTRLSIL.

This clone appeared a few times. The V gene is TRBV5-6, the J gene TRBJ1-5, with D maybe TRBD1 (6 bases). The germline CDR1 and CDR2 sequences are SGHDT and YYEEEE. Trimming removed 5 bases at V and 7 bases at J, with 10 bases between. There are 12 residues in the CDR3. CDR3 sequence: CASSYRDQPQHF. The CDR3 bases are TGTGCCAGCAGTTACAGGGACCAGCCCCAGCATTTT.